Following are 17 T cell receptor beta chains from one sample sequenced in a study of T-cell reconstitution after alpha-beta-depleted transplantation in children. Researchers prepared the TCRbeta library using unique molecular identifiers, the study reports. Via MiXCR, TCRdb re-called the PCR reads, giving one row per CDR3 protein. This sample has a few hundred thousand distinct CDR3 sequences; 10% to 13% occur once, and the top ten carry approximately 2.3%. The sample was PBMCs from the stem cell graft donor, taken from the stem cell graft. The receptors derive from a human donor who donated a stem cell graft to a child with acute lymphoblastic leukemia.

This clonotype has ten or more counts. V is TRBV5-1 and J is TRBJ2-7; 9 nucleotides match TRBD2. This CDR3 has 15 residues. The ends lost 3 bases at V and 4 bases at J; junction bases unmatched: 8. Germline V CDR1 and CDR2: SGHRS, YFSETQ. CDR3 sequence: CASSSASGIVYEQYF. The DNA of the CDR3 is TGCGCCAGCAGCTCGGCTAGCGGGATTGTTTACGAGCAGTACTTC.

This clonotype appeared many times. CDR3 protein: CASSFLAGAAETQYF. CDR3 DNA: TGTGCCAGCAGCTTTCTAGCGGGAGCCGCGGAGACCCAGTACTTC. V is TRBV7-9 and J is TRBJ2-5, with 10 positions matching TRBD2. Trimming took 3 bases from V and 5 from J; bases not matched to a gene: 6. CDR3 size: 15 residues. Germline lookup yields CDR1 SEHNR and CDR2 FQNEAQ (reference sequence).

This clonotype was observed a few times. This chain uses TRBV4-3 with TRBJ2-3, with a tentative D call TRBD1 (6 bases). The germline gives CDR1 LGHNA, CDR2 YSLEER. Trimming pared 1 base from V and 1 base from J, leaving 18 bases between. The CDR3 sequence is 18 residues long. The CDR3 DNA sequence: TGCGCCAGCAGCCAAGGTCCGGTTATGGCAGGGGGCACAGATACGCAGTATTTT. It is translated as CASSQGPVMAGGTDTQYF.

This clonotype was picked up a small number of times. The rearrangement links TRBV5-1 to TRBJ2-2, with no clear D. This CDR3 has 15 amino acids. Germline V gene sequence: CDR1 SGHRS, CDR2 YFSETQ. V lost 2 bases and J 2 bases, leaving 10 bases between the germline ends. This chain's CDR3 is CASSFVGFNTGELFF. DNA of the CDR3: TGCGCCAGCAGCTTCGTGGGATTCAACACCGGGGAGCTGTTTTTT.

This clonotype was counted ten times or more. The chain carries TRBV9 and TRBJ2-3; TRBD2 aligns across 13 bases. The CDR3 spans 16 residues. Germline lookup yields CDR1 SGDLS and CDR2 YYNGEE. Trimming cost V 2 bases and J 3 bases; bases outside gene matches: 3. The CDR3 loop is CASSVRTSGSTDTQYF. Here the CDR3 DNA reads TGTGCCAGCAGCGTTCGGACTAGCGGGAGTACAGATACGCAGTATTTT.

V and J are TRBV7-8 and TRBJ2-3; a weak D match, TRBD2 (6 bases). Per germline, CDR1 SGHVS and CDR2 FQNEAQ. V shed 2 bases and J shed 2 bases, with 11 bases lying between them. The CDR3 runs 15 residues. The CDR3 sequence: CASSLLGGTTDTQYF. The CDR3 nucleotides are TGTGCCAGCAGCTTACTTGGGGGGACCACAGATACGCAGTATTTT.

The rearrangement uses TRBV5-1 and TRBJ2-7, with D perhaps being TRBD1 or TRBD2 (6 bases each). Germline V gene sequence: CDR1 SGHRS, CDR2 YFSETQ. The CDR3 spans 15 residues. Deletions cut 0 bases from V and 2 bases from J, with 12 bases between. CDR3 amino acids: CASSLEGGRTYEQYF. Written as DNA, the CDR3 is TGCGCCAGCAGCTTGGAGGGGGGCAGAACCTACGAGCAGTACTTC. The variable domain in full, completed from reference TRBV5-1 and TRBJ2-7, reads KAGVTQTPRYLIKTRGQQVTLSCSPISGHRSVSWYQQTPGQGLQFLFEYFSETQRNKGNFPGRFSGRQFSNSRSEMNVSTLELGDSALYLCASSLEGGRTYEQYFGPGTRLTVT.

The chain combines TRBV24-1 with TRBJ2-5; the match to TRBD2 covers 10 bases. The CDR3 sequence is 14 residues long. Unmatched junction bases numbered 7, after V lost 9 bases and J lost 4 bases. The germline V gene encodes CDR1 KGHDR and CDR2 SFDVKD. The CDR3 nucleotides are TGTGCCACCGGACTAGCGGTCCCACGAGAGACCCAGTACTTC. Protein product: CATGLAVPRETQYF.

Concerning this clonotype: This may be a read error, as it is one base from a much larger clone. The chain joins TRBV28 to TRBJ2-3; D possibly corresponds to TRBD1 (6 bases). V was trimmed by 3 bases and J by 6 bases, leaving 16 bases between them. This CDR3 contains 15 residues. Per germline, CDR1 MDHEN and CDR2 SYDVKM. The CDR3 region is CASSLEEAGVDTQYF. Here the CDR3 DNA reads TGTGCCAGCAGTTTGGAGGAGGCAGGGGTGGATACGCAGTATTTT.

V usage is TRBV2 and J usage is TRBJ2-7, with 10 bases fitting TRBD1. The CDR3 spans 16 residues. V lost 2 bases and J lost 4; bases outside the gene matches: 8. Per germline, CDR1 SNHLY and CDR2 FYNNEI. The CDR3 is CASSERPGTGAYEQYF. Here the CDR3 DNA reads TGTGCCAGCAGTGAACGCCCCGGGACAGGGGCGTACGAGCAGTACTTC.

The gene calls are TRBV19 and TRBJ2-1; 8 bases agree with TRBD1. This CDR3 has 16 residues. J lost 5 bases, V lost 4 bases, and 10 bases had no gene match. Germline V CDR1 and CDR2: LNHDA, SQIVND (reference sequence). For the CDR3, the DNA is TGTGCCAGTAGTAAATGGGACAGGCTGGACCACAATGAGCAGTTCTTC. Its protein product is CASSKWDRLDHNEQFF.

This clonotype was seen at least ten times. The DNA for the CDR3 is TGCGCCAGCAGCTTGGACGGGGCCCGTACTAACTATGGCTACACCTTC. Protein sequence: CASSLDGARTNYGYTF. This sequence joins TRBV5-1 and TRBJ1-2; a possible D gene is TRBD1 (5 bases). CDR1 is SGHRS, CDR2 YFSETQ, per germline. Trimming left V 0 bases short and J 0 bases short, with 12 bases between. This CDR3 region has 16 residues. Full variable domain (missing parts from reference TRBV5-1 and TRBJ1-2): KAGVTQTPRYLIKTRGQQVTLSCSPISGHRSVSWYQQTPGQGLQFLFEYFSETQRNKGNFPGRFSGRQFSNSRSEMNVSTLELGDSALYLCASSLDGARTNYGYTFGSGTRLTVV.

This clonotype was seen only a few times. The chain recombines TRBV12-3 or TRBV12-4 with TRBJ1-1; 8 nucleotides agree with TRBD1. Trimming at V came to 3 bases and at J to 4 bases, leaving 4 bases not matched to a gene. The CDR3 covers 14 residues. The CDR3 loop is CASSFAGGRTEAFF. The CDR3 DNA is TGTGCCAGCAGTTTCGCAGGGGGCCGCACTGAAGCTTTCTTT.

There are many counts of this clonotype. At one end, the junction sequence differs from germline, possibly due to a read error. The rearrangement uses TRBV27 and TRBJ1-4; no clear D gene. The CDR3 is 14 residues long. CDR1 MNHEY and CDR2 SMNVEV come from the germline V gene (reference sequence). CDR3 nucleotides: TGTGCCAGCAGGTTATTGCCCACTAATGAAAAACTGTTTTTT. This translates into CASRLLPTNEKLFF. Full variable domain (remainder filled in from reference TRBV27 and TRBJ1-4): EAQVTQNPRYLITVTGKKLTVTCSQNMNHEYMSWYRQDPGLGLRQIYYSMNVEVTDKGDVPEGYKVSRKEKRNFPLILESPSPNQTSLYFCASRLLPTNEKLFFGSGTQLSVL.

V and J are TRBV7-2 and TRBJ2-2; D unresolved. The germline V gene encodes CDR1 SGHTA and CDR2 FQGNSA. There are 12 residues in the CDR3. V lost 5 bases, J lost 5 bases, and 6 bases lay in between. The CDR3 region has the DNA TGTGCCAGCAGCCCGGAGACCGGGGAGCTGTTTTTT. It translates to CASSPETGELFF.

This clonotype was seen only a few times. The V gene is TRBV5-1, the J gene TRBJ2-1; TRBD2 matches 7 bases. Per the germline V gene, CDR1 is SGHRS and CDR2 is YFSETQ. The V and J ends lost 2 bases and 3 bases, in that order; junction bases with no gene match: 8. The CDR3 spans 16 residues. CDR3 in DNA: TGCGCCAGCAGCTTAGGTCTAGCGGAAGACTACAATGAGCAGTTCTTC. It codes for CASSLGLAEDYNEQFF.

V usage is TRBV6-1 and J usage is TRBJ1-2, with a weak D call TRBD1 (5 bases). The CDR3 is 14 residues long. Looked up from germline, CDR1 is MNHNS and CDR2 is SASEGT. V shed 5 bases and J shed 8 bases, with 18 bases lying between them. In DNA form, the CDR3 reads TGTGCCAGCAGTAGTGGTCCTGGGGCCAAAGGCTACACCTTC. Its protein is CASSSGPGAKGYTF.